These 4 T cell receptor beta chains were sequenced from one sample in a study of blood T cell repertoires in COVID-19. The method was immunoSEQ multiplex PCR; TCRdb's version includes in-frame clones alone and lacks a portion of them. The sample has 270,000 or so clones; roughly 90% are singletons. The sequenced sample was peripheral blood. These receptors were taken from a woman in her 40s who had recovered from COVID-19.

This chain uses TRBV9 with TRBJ2-7, with 9 bases fitting TRBD2. Germline V CDR1 and CDR2: SGDLS, YYNGEE. Germline trimming cut 3 bases from V and 0 bases from J; bases unmatched to any gene: 4. This CDR3 comprises 15 residues. CDR3 nucleotides: TGTGCCAGCAGCGGCGGGACTAGCAGCTCCTACGAGCAGTACTTC. Its protein is CASSGGTSSSYEQYF.

The chain uses TRBV24-1 and TRBJ1-2; D not resolved. Trimming shortened V by 3 bases and J by 8 bases, and 18 bases separated the two germline ends. This CDR3 has 15 residues. Germline CDR1 KGHDR, CDR2 SFDVKD. The DNA of the CDR3 is TGTGCCACCAGTGATCGCAGCGCGGGAGTACGGGGCTACACCTTC. Encoded protein: CATSDRSAGVRGYTF.

This rearrangement joins TRBV2 to TRBJ1-2, with D hard to call. Germline V gives CDR1 SNHLY, CDR2 FYNNEI. The CDR3 is 12 amino acids. The V end was cut by 2 bases, the J end by 6 bases, with 7 bases between. As DNA, the CDR3 is TGTGCCAGCAGTGAATCCGGGAATGGCTACACCTTC. Protein sequence: CASSESGNGYTF. Drawing the rest from reference TRBV2 and TRBJ1-2, the complete variable domain is EPEVTQTPSHQVTQMGQEVILRCVPISNHLYFYWYRQILGQKVEFLVSFYNNEISEKSEIFDDQFSVERPDGSNFTLKIRSTKLEDSAMYFCASSESGNGYTFGSGTRLTVV.

CDR3 coding DNA: TGTGCCAGTAGTGCCCCCGCGGGGGATAGCTGGCAGCCCCAGCATTTT. Amino acid sequence: CASSAPAGDSWQPQHF. This sequence joins TRBV19 and TRBJ1-5; possible D gene TRBD1, 5 bases. Germline V gene data show CDR1 as LNHDA and CDR2 as SQIVND (reference sequence). Trimming cost V 5 bases and J 7 bases, with 21 bases left between them. This CDR3 has 16 residues.